A selection of T cell receptor beta chains follows, all from one sample in a study of shared clonotypes between healthy human individuals. Measured with immunoSEQ multiplex PCR; TCRdb has only the in-frame clones, and not every one. The table lists 2 million to 2.5 million clones, 85% to 95% of them singletons. Sequenced sample: naive CD4+ T cells from PBMCs. Receptors were obtained from a man aged 18 to 29 in good health. Some clones in this sample may be carry-over from other donors' samples. CDR3s include the opening cysteine and the closing phenylalanine or tryptophan. The D gene is left open where the match is weak. Some rows mark clone size as missing; the rest say once, few, many or name a class of expanded clone.

len,abundance,j_gene,d_gene,v_gene,CDR3nt,CDR3aa
12,.,TRBJ1-2,.,TRBV7-2,TGTGCCAGCAGCGCGGGACGTGATGGCTACACCTTC,CASSAGRDGYTF
15,.,TRBJ2-1,TRBD2,TRBV27,TGTGCCAGCAGGGAACTAGCGGGAGGTCTCAATGAGCAGTTCTTC,CASRELAGGLNEQFF
14,.,TRBJ2-3,TRBD2,TRBV29-1,TGCAGCGTCGGGGGACTAGCGGGCTCAGATACGCAGTATTTT,CSVGGLAGSDTQYF
15,.,TRBJ1-5,TRBD1,TRBV6-5,TGTGCCAGCAAACCGGGACAGGGGGCCCATCAGCCCCAGCATTTT,CASKPGQGAHQPQHF
13,.,TRBJ2-5,.,TRBV7-8,TGTGCCAGCAGCGCCCCCGTCCTTGGGACCCAGTACTTC,CASSAPVLGTQYF
13,.,TRBJ2-7,.,TRBV7-9,TGTGCCAGCAGCTTAGCGCCAGACTACGAGCAGTACTTC,CASSLAPDYEQYF
13,.,TRBJ1-3,.,TRBV27,TGTGCCAGCAGTTTAAAGGGGGGAAACACCATATATTTT,CASSLKGGNTIYF
14,once,TRBJ1-2,.,TRBV6-5,TGTGCCAGCAGTTACGGACCGCTTAGCTATGGCTACACCTTC,CASSYGPLSYGYTF
15,.,TRBJ2-1,.,TRBV5-8,TGTGCCAGCAGCTTCACGCGGGTCAGGGGCAATGAGCAGTTCTTC,CASSFTRVRGNEQFF
12,few,TRBJ2-2,.,TRBV6-1,TGTGCCAGCAGGGCTAGCCCCGGGGAGCTGTTTTTT,CASRASPGELFF
18,.,TRBJ2-7,TRBD1,TRBV7-8,TGTGCCAGCAGCAGCCTAAGAGTCCGGGACAGGGGTACGTACGAGCAGTACTTC,CASSSLRVRDRGTYEQYF
16,.,TRBJ2-3,TRBD2,TRBV30,TGTGCCTGGAGTGTACTCGGAGCGGGAGGAACAGATACGCAGTATTTT,CAWSVLGAGGTDTQYF
16,.,TRBJ1-1,.,TRBV4-2,TGTGCCAGCAGCCAAGTACGGCTACAGGGGAACACTGAAGCTTTCTTT,CASSQVRLQGNTEAFF
14,.,TRBJ2-7,.,TRBV5-1,TGCGCCAGCAGCTTAGTACAGAGCTCCTACGAGCAGTACTTC,CASSLVQSSYEQYF
18,.,TRBJ1-4,.,TRBV6-1,TGTGCCAGCAGCGAACGTAAACCCCTCTCAACAACTAATGAAAAACTGTTTTTT,CASSERKPLSTTNEKLFF
16,.,TRBJ2-1,.,TRBV6-5,TGTGCCAGCAGTTTTATATTGCAGGGGGGCCCCAATGAGCAGTTCTTC,CASSFILQGGPNEQFF
15,once,TRBJ1-3,TRBD1,TRBV5-4,TGTGCCAGCAGCTTGGGTGGAGGACAGGCAAACACCATATATTTT,CASSLGGGQANTIYF
16,.,TRBJ2-5,.,TRBV5-1,TGCGCCAGCAGCTTGGCCGGAACAGCCGGGGTCGGGGCCCAGTACTTC,CASSLAGTAGVGAQYF
14,.,TRBJ2-3,.,TRBV7-9,TGTGCCAGCAGACTCGGCCAGGGCACAGATACGCAGTATTTT,CASRLGQGTDTQYF
17,.,TRBJ1-2,TRBD1,TRBV11-2,TGTGCCAGCAGCTTAGATAGTGGGAGGGGGACAGGGAACAACTACACCTTC,CASSLDSGRGTGNNYTF
16,once,TRBJ2-1,.,TRBV27,TGTGCCAGCAGTTTATACCAGGCCTTGGCTGGACTTGAGCAGTTCTTC,CASSLYQALAGLEQFF
14,.,TRBJ1-1,.,TRBV4-1,TGCGCCAGCAGCCGAAGGGGAAGAGACACTGAAGCTTTCTTT,CASSRRGRDTEAFF
15,.,TRBJ2-1,.,TRBV7-3,TGTGCCAGCAGCCCGGTCAGGACAGCTCACAATGAGCAGTTCTTC,CASSPVRTAHNEQFF
14,.,TRBJ2-5,TRBD2,TRBV2,TGTGCCAGCCGAGGGACTAGCCCTGGGGAGACCCAGTACTTC,CASRGTSPGETQYF
14,.,TRBJ2-3,.,TRBV5-1,TGCGCCAGCTCGACCGGGAGTCCCACAGATACGCAGTATTTT,CASSTGSPTDTQYF
14,.,TRBJ2-1,.,TRBV5-1,TGCGCCAGCAGCTTTCGGGTTTCGGGAGTGGAGCAGTTCTTC,CASSFRVSGVEQFF
15,.,TRBJ2-5,.,TRBV28,TGTGCCAGCAGTTCAAGAAGGACGCAACAAGAGACCCAGTACTTC,CASSSRRTQQETQYF
13,.,TRBJ2-5,.,TRBV11-3,TGTGCCAGCGCGAGGACCTACCAAGAGACCCAGTACTTC,CASARTYQETQYF
14,.,TRBJ2-3,.,TRBV11-2,TGTGCCAGCAGCCCGAGCGGCGTCACAGATACGCAGTATTTT,CASSPSGVTDTQYF
13,.,TRBJ2-6,.,TRBV7-9,TGTGCCAGCCACGGTTCCGGGGCCAACGTCCTGACTTTC,CASHGSGANVLTF
16,.,TRBJ2-1,TRBD2,TRBV5-6,TGTGCCAGCAGCTTGGATAGGACTAGCGGATACAATGAGCAGTTCTTC,CASSLDRTSGYNEQFF
15,.,TRBJ2-6,.,TRBV5-6,TGTGCCAGCAGCTTGAAGCCTTCTGGGGCCAACGTCCTGACTTTC,CASSLKPSGANVLTF
14,once,TRBJ1-3,.,TRBV7-9,TGTGCCAGCAGCTTAACTAGGGAACAAGCCCCAGTCGATTTT,CASSLTREQAPVDF
13,once,TRBJ2-7,TRBD1,TRBV6-1,TGTGCCACGGTTCGACAGGGACCTGGGGAGCAGTACTTC,CATVRQGPGEQYF
13,.,TRBJ2-5,.,TRBV6-6,TGTGCCAGCAGTTATCGGGGAGAAGAGACCCAGTACTTC,CASSYRGEETQYF
14,.,TRBJ2-3,TRBD2,TRBV29-1,TGCAGCGTTGAAGCTAGCGGGTCCACAGATACGCAGTATTTT,CSVEASGSTDTQYF
13,.,TRBJ1-2,.,TRBV14,TGTGCCAGCAGCCAAGCCCAGGTCTATGGCTACACCTTC,CASSQAQVYGYTF
11,.,TRBJ2-5,.,TRBV20-1,TGCAGTGCTAGAGCCGGTTCGACCCAGTACTTC,CSARAGSTQYF
16,.,TRBJ2-2,.,TRBV5-6,TGTGCCAGCAGCTTGGTAGGTCGGGGTCCCCCCGGGGAGCTGTTTTTT,CASSLVGRGPPGELFF
11,few,TRBJ1-1,.,TRBV12-5,TGTGCTAGTGGTTTCGGTGCTGAAGCTTTCTTT,CASGFGAEAFF
10,.,TRBJ1-2,.,TRBV15,TGTGCCACCTGGGGATATGGCTACACCTTC,CATWGYGYTF
15,.,TRBJ2-1,.,TRBV14,TGTGCCAGCAGTATGGGAGGAGGGTACAAAGGGGAGCAGTTCTTC,CASSMGGGYKGEQFF
16,.,TRBJ1-5,.,TRBV7-8,TGTGCCAGCAGCTTAGAAAGCCGGGTCGGAAATCAGCCCCAGCATTTT,CASSLESRVGNQPQHF
13,.,TRBJ2-1,.,TRBV29-1,TGCAGCGTTGAACGGGACACCTACAATGAGCAGTTCTTC,CSVERDTYNEQFF
15,once,TRBJ1-1,TRBD1,TRBV5-4,TGTGCCAGCAGCCCATCCGGGACAGGGAACACTGAAGCTTTCTTT,CASSPSGTGNTEAFF
13,.,TRBJ2-7,TRBD2,TRBV28,TGTGCCAGCATGGGCGGGAGTTCCTACGAGCAGTACTTC,CASMGGSSYEQYF
17,.,TRBJ2-3,.,TRBV23-1,TGCGCCACCAGACCCCAAGTTTACGATCCTAGCACAGATACGCAGTATTTT,CATRPQVYDPSTDTQYF